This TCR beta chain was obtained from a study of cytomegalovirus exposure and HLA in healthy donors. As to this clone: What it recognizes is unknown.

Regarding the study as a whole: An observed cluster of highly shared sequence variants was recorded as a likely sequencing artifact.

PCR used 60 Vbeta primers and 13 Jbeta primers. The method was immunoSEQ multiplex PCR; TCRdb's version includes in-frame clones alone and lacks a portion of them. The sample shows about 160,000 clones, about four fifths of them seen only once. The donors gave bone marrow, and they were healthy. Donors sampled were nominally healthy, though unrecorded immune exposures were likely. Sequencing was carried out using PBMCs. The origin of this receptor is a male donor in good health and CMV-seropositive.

The CDR3 nucleotides are TGTGCCAGCATTCAAACGGGAGGTCAGGGAAATACGCAGTATTTT. Protein: CASIQTGGQGNTQYF. The chain joins TRBV2 to TRBJ2-3; 7 bases agree with TRBD2. J was trimmed by 7 bases and V by 7 bases; bases with no gene match: 14. Germline V gene data show CDR1 as SNHLY and CDR2 as FYNNEI. This CDR3 has 15 amino acids.